This passage covers 25 T cell receptor beta chains from one sample sequenced in a study of blood T cells in healthy people across ages. Through a sample-barcoded 5' primer and a J-beta primer mix, a second PCR was run for 7 to 11 cycles. TCRdb analysed the 5' RACE reads with MiXCR anew, one entry per CDR3 protein. Here the sample spans over a million distinct CDR3 sequences, roughly 60% being singletons. Input material: blood. Source of these receptors: a man aged 18 to 35 in good health.

The chain combines TRBV25-1 with TRBJ2-4; no clear D. Germline values: CDR1 MGHDK, CDR2 SYGVNS. V gave up 7 bases and J gave up 2 bases, with 12 bases separating them. This CDR3 is 14 amino acids long. The CDR3 sequence is CASMSRTTKNIQYF. Here the CDR3 DNA reads TGTGCCAGCATGTCCCGGACGACCAAAAACATTCAGTACTTC.

This chain joins TRBV4-1 and TRBJ2-5, with 10 nucleotides matching TRBD2. Per the germline V gene, CDR1 is MGHRA and CDR2 is YSYEKL. The CDR3 covers 16 residues. V was clipped by 1 base and J by 4 bases; unmatched bases: 6. CDR3 sequence reads: CASSQASGRARETQYF. As DNA, the CDR3 is TGCGCCAGCAGCCAAGCCAGCGGGAGGGCCCGAGAGACCCAGTACTTC.

This clonotype was picked up a small number of times. V is TRBV29-1 and J is TRBJ2-7, with D unclear. V was pared by 3 bases and J by 2 bases, with 11 bases between. Looked up from germline, CDR1 is SQVTM and CDR2 is ANQGSEA. The CDR3 contains 13 residues. The CDR3 here is CSVEKGFPYEQYF. The CDR3 DNA is TGCAGCGTTGAGAAAGGGTTCCCCTACGAGCAGTACTTC.

This chain joins TRBV5-1 and TRBJ2-1; TRBD2 might be the D (6 bases). Germline V lookup: CDR1 SGHRS, CDR2 YFSETQ. CDR3 length equals 15 residues. The V gene lost 1 base and the J gene lost 4 bases, with 12 bases spanning the gap. The CDR3 coding sequence is TGCGCCAGCAGCTTGTATGTAGCGGAATACAATGAGCAGTTCTTC. Protein: CASSLYVAEYNEQFF.

Here the CDR3 DNA reads TGTGCCAGCGTCCGGGAGAACTACAATGAGCAGTTCTTC. Protein sequence: CASVRENYNEQFF. The gene calls are TRBV6-2 or TRBV6-3 and TRBJ2-1; possible D gene TRBD2, 6 bases. The V end was cut by 8 bases, the J end by 3 bases, with 11 bases between. Looked up from germline, CDR1 is MNHEY and CDR2 is SVGEGT. There are 13 residues in the CDR3.

This clonotype was recorded once. The rearrangement uses TRBV7-2 and TRBJ1-1; 7 bases are a match to TRBD1. V shed 4 bases and J 11 bases; nucleotides not matched to a gene: 7. The length of the CDR3 is 12 residues. The germline gives CDR1 SGHTA, CDR2 FQGNSA. CDR3 in DNA: TGTGCCAGCAGCTCTATGGGACAGCGGGCTTTCTTT. It encodes CASSSMGQRAFF.

This clonotype was seen a single time. V is TRBV27 and J is TRBJ1-6; D is undetermined. The CDR3 covers 17 residues. Germline V gene lookup returns CDR1 MNHEY and CDR2 SMNVEV (reference sequence). Trimming pared 1 base from V and 7 bases from J, leaving 17 bases between. The CDR3 coding sequence is TGTGCCAGCAGTTTATTTATCGGCCCTCCGGGAAATTCACCCCTCCACTTT. Translated: CASSLFIGPPGNSPLHF.

The chain couples TRBV29-1 to TRBJ2-1, with 9 bases aligning to TRBD1. CDR3 size: 13 residues. Looked up from germline, CDR1 is SQVTM and CDR2 is ANQGSEA. Trimming took 7 bases from V and 4 from J; bases not matched to a gene: 5. The CDR3 DNA reads as TGCAGCGGTGCCGGGACAGGGTACAATGAGCAGTTCTTC. It codes for CSGAGTGYNEQFF.

The chain is built from TRBV7-8 and TRBJ2-3; tentatively, D is TRBD2 (6 bases). The germline CDR1 and CDR2 sequences are SGHVS and FQNEAQ. This CDR3 region has 16 residues. Deletions cut 4 bases from V and 0 bases from J, with 14 bases between. The CDR3 loop reads CASSSSGGVSTDTQYF. As DNA, the CDR3 is TGTGCCAGCAGCTCCTCTGGCGGGGTTAGCACAGATACGCAGTATTTT.

The V and J genes are TRBV27 and TRBJ2-4; D is possibly TRBD1 or TRBD2 (7 bases each). The CDR3 extends over 12 amino acids. Trimming left V 6 bases short and J 14 bases short, with 17 bases between. Germline V gene sequence: CDR1 MNHEY, CDR2 SMNVEV (reference sequence). CDR3 loop: CASRAWGGTEYF. The CDR3 DNA follows: TGTGCCAGCAGGGCCTGGGGGGGGACAGAGTACTTC.

In DNA, the CDR3 is TGCAGTGCGGACGGGACTAGCGGAGCTACAGATACGCAGTATTTT. Its translation is CSADGTSGATDTQYF. The chain couples TRBV20-1 to TRBJ2-3; 11 bases align to TRBD2. The CDR3 totals 15 residues. CDR1 is DFQATT and CDR2 is SNEGSKA in the germline V gene (reference sequence). Unmatched junction bases numbered 8, after V lost 6 bases and J lost 3 bases.

The CDR3 DNA reads as TGTGCCAGCAGCTTTATCGGGGTTCCAGATCAGCCCCAGCATTTT. This translates into CASSFIGVPDQPQHF. This rearrangement joins TRBV5-4 to TRBJ1-5; D gene unclear. Germline CDR1 SGHNT, CDR2 YYREEE (reference sequence). This CDR3 is built from 15 residues. Trimming shortened V by 2 bases and J by 5 bases, and 14 bases separated the two germline ends.

This sequence joins TRBV20-1 and TRBJ2-3; 8 bases are a match to TRBD1. CDR3 length equals 15 residues. Germline CDR1 DFQATT, CDR2 SNEGSKA (reference sequence). Trimming cost V 3 bases and J 0 bases; bases outside gene matches: 5. The CDR3 nucleotides are TGCAGTGCTAGGGAAACAGGGGGTAGCACAGATACGCAGTATTTT. Residues: CSARETGGSTDTQYF.

V gene TRBV12-3 or TRBV12-4 combines with J gene TRBJ2-4; 11 positions agree with TRBD1. The DNA end is more similar to TRBJ2-7, so the J call may be wrong. The CDR3 totals 14 residues. The DNA of the CDR3 is TGTGCCAGCAGCTCTGGACAGGGGGCGAGCGAGCAGTACTTC. Translation gives CASSSGQGASEQYF.

The chain carries TRBV15 and TRBJ2-2; D ambiguous. CDR1 and CDR2 (germline): LNHNV, YYDKDF (reference sequence). V was clipped by 0 bases and J by 4 bases, with 6 bases between them. The CDR3 has 14 residues. The CDR3 protein is CATSRDAVTGELFF. The DNA for the CDR3 is TGTGCCACCAGCAGAGATGCTGTCACCGGGGAGCTGTTTTTT.

This clonotype came up once. The rearrangement uses TRBV9 and TRBJ1-2, with D maybe TRBD1 (6 bases). There are 12 residues in the CDR3. Trimming cost V 4 bases and J 6 bases, with 10 bases left between them. Germline assignment: CDR1 SGDLS and CDR2 YYNGEE. The CDR3 reads CASSHGTNGYTF. Here the CDR3 DNA reads TGTGCCAGCAGCCATGGGACAAATGGCTACACCTTC.

This clonotype was counted between two and nine times. V usage is TRBV28 and J usage is TRBJ2-7; 12 bases align to TRBD2. The junction had 4 bases not matched to a gene; V was cut back by 6 bases and J by 7 bases. This CDR3 spans 13 amino acids. The germline V gene encodes CDR1 MDHEN and CDR2 SYDVKM. The CDR3 sequence: CASREGLAGEQYF. The CDR3 DNA sequence: TGTGCCAGCAGAGAAGGACTAGCGGGAGAGCAGTACTTC.

The chain employs TRBV29-1 and TRBJ2-1; 9 nucleotides line up with TRBD2. Germline V gives CDR1 SQVTM, CDR2 ANQGSEA. After removal of 7 bases from V and 7 bases from J, the junction contained 11 bases not matched to a gene. The CDR3 totals 14 residues. DNA of the CDR3: TGCAGCGCCCGCGGGGGGGTGATGGGGAATGAGCAGTTCTTC. Translated: CSARGGVMGNEQFF.

The table lists this clonotype with a count of one. The chain has TRBV3-1 and TRBJ2-1; 9 nucleotides agree with TRBD2. CDR3 size: 16 residues. V was clipped by 11 bases and J by 3 bases; unmatched bases: 14. Germline CDR1 is LGHDT and CDR2 is YNNKEL (reference sequence). CDR3 nucleotide sequence: TGTGCCCGTCCGGGGGCTAGCGGGACATGCTACAATGAGCAGTTCTTC. Protein: CARPGASGTCYNEQFF.

This clonotype appeared a few times. CDR3 protein: CASSLSSVNEQYF. For the CDR3, the DNA is TGTGCCAGCAGCTTGTCTAGCGTTAACGAGCAGTACTTC. The chain joins TRBV5-5 to TRBJ2-7; the D gene is possibly TRBD2 (6 bases). The CDR3 loop spans 13 amino acids. Trimming left V 1 base short and J 5 bases short, with 10 bases between. Per the germline V gene, CDR1 is SGHKS and CDR2 is YYEKEE (reference sequence).

This clonotype turned up a few times. The chain carries TRBV24-1 and TRBJ2-3; 7 bases are a match to TRBD2. Germline V CDR1 and CDR2: KGHDR, SFDVKD. V lost 4 bases, J lost 0 bases, and 12 bases stayed unmatched. CDR3 length: 18 amino acids. The CDR3 sequence is CATSEAPILAASTDTQYF. The CDR3 DNA is TGTGCCACCAGTGAAGCGCCAATTCTAGCGGCCAGCACAGATACGCAGTATTTT.

This clonotype is a singleton in its sample. The CDR3 DNA reads TGTGCCAGCAGTGATAGGGCTAGCGGAGCGGCAGATACGCAGTATTTT. Its protein product is CASSDRASGAADTQYF. The genes are TRBV2 and TRBJ2-3, with TRBD2 identical over 7 bases. CDR1 is SNHLY and CDR2 is FYNNEI in the germline V gene. The CDR3 is 16 residues long. The V gene end was trimmed by 3 bases and the J gene end by 4 bases; junction bases not matched to a gene: 10.

The rearrangement links TRBV5-1 to TRBJ2-7; maybe TRBD1 (5 bases). CDR3 size: 13 residues. With 5 bases removed from V and 0 bases from J, the gap between germline ends came to 9 bases. CDR1 and CDR2 (germline): SGHRS, YFSETQ. CDR3 protein: CASRQVISYEQYF. The CDR3 DNA reads as TGCGCCAGCAGACAGGTAATCTCCTACGAGCAGTACTTC.

This chain uses TRBV9 with TRBJ1-1; 7 bases match TRBD1. V lost 5 bases and J lost 3; bases outside the gene matches: 10. The CDR3 spans 15 residues. Germline CDR1 reads SGDLS; CDR2 reads YYNGEE. The CDR3 DNA reads as TGTGCCAGCAGGGAGAGACAGGGAGGGGACACTGAAGCTTTCTTT. Its translation: CASRERQGGDTEAFF. The full variable domain, rest sourced from reference TRBV9 and TRBJ1-1, is DSGVTQTPKHLITATGQRVTLRCSPRSGDLSVYWYQQSLDQGLQFLIQYYNGEERAKGNILERFSAQQFPDLHSELNLSSLELGDSALYFCASRERQGGDTEAFFGQGTRLTVV.

The gene calls are TRBV6-5 and TRBJ1-4; TRBD1 might be the D (6 bases). The ends were cut back, 5 bases at V and 7 bases at J, with 14 bases in the middle. The CDR3 is made up of 14 amino acids. The germline V gene encodes CDR1 MNHEY and CDR2 SVGAGI. The DNA for the CDR3 is TGTGCCAGCAGTCGACAGGTTGAGGCTGAAAAACTGTTTTTT. It yields the protein CASSRQVEAEKLFF.